Below, one TCR beta chain is given with its context. This specimen comes from a study of cytomegalovirus exposure and HLA in healthy donors. The PCR employed 60 Vbeta primers together with 13 Jbeta primers. Produced via immunoSEQ multiplex PCR; TCRdb's table is partial and in-frame only. This sample carries 210,000 or so clones, 76% of them seen once, and the ten largest clones take 0.6% to 0.7%. V was clipped by 2 bases and J by 0 bases, with 18 bases between them. The CDR3 is made up of 18 amino acids. Germline V gene lookup returns CDR1 MNHEY and CDR2 SMNVEV (reference sequence). Sequences were obtained from PBMCs. V and J are TRBV27 and TRBJ2-3; D may be TRBD2 (6 bases). This TCR came from a man younger than 30 in good health and CMV-seronegative. The CDR3 region has the DNA TGTGCCAGCAGTTTAACAGCGGGTGGGCTTGCCAGCACAGATACGCAGTATTTT. It yields the protein CASSLTAGGLASTDTQYF.